The clone carrying this TCR beta chain was detected ten times or more. Its cognate antigen is unknown. This CDR3 is 13 amino acids long. CDR1 is KGHDR, CDR2 SFDVKD, per germline. Trimming stripped 5 bases from V and 2 bases from J, with 6 bases between. Both TRBC1 and TRBC2 were covered by a beta constant-region primer of two equimolar oligonucleotides. Four rounds of PCR amplified the ligated cDNA using nested alpha and beta constant-region primers plus SP2. TCRdb analysed the UMI-ligation and nested PCR reads with MiXCR anew, one entry per CDR3 protein. The sample includes approximately 80,000 distinct CDR3 sequences, 9% of them seen just once. This entry belongs to a study of naive and memory T cell subsets. General observations from the study: In naive cells, over 85% of TCR sequences were seen only once. RNA-based TCR counts may shift with T cell activation and differentiation.

This clonotype was sampled from a human donor in good health. The gene calls are TRBV24-1 and TRBJ2-4, with no clear D. Sample: naive CD8+ T cells from blood. The CDR3 DNA is TGTGCCACCAGTGCAGGTTCCAAAAACATTCAGTACTTC. It encodes CATSAGSKNIQYF.